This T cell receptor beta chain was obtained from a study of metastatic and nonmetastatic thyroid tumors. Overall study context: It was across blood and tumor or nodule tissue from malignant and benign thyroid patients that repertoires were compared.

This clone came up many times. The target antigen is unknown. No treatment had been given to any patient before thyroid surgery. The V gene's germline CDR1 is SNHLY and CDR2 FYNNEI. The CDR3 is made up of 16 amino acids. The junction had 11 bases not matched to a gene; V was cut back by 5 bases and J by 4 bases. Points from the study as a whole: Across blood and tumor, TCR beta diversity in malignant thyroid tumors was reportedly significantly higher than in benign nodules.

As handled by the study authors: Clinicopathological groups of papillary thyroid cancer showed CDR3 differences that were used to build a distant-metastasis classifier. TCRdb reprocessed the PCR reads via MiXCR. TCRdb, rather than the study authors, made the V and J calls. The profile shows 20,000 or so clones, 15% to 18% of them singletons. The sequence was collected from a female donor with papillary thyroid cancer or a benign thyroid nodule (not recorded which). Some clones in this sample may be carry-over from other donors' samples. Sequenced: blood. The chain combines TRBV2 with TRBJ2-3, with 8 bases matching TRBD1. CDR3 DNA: TGTGCCAGCAGTTCGACCCCCAGGGGGCTCGCAGATACGCAGTATTTT. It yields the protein CASSSTPRGLADTQYF.